One and the same sample provided the 2 T cell receptor beta chains below, sequenced in a study of cytomegalovirus exposure and HLA in healthy donors. 60 Vbeta and 13 Jbeta primers were used in PCR. Clones were read by immunoSEQ multiplex PCR, and TCRdb kept only the in-frame ones, dropping some. The sample has 90,000 to 130,000 clones. Material for sequencing was PBMCs. The source of these receptors is a middle-aged man in good health and CMV-seropositive.

The chain links TRBV7-3 to TRBJ2-1; TRBD2 matches at 12 bases. The CDR3 is made up of 15 amino acids. Germline loops: CDR1 SGHTA, CDR2 FQGTGA. After removal of 5 bases from V and 5 bases from J, the junction contained 4 bases not matched to a gene. The chain's CDR3 is CASSPGLAGHNEQFF. CDR3 bases: TGTGCCAGCAGCCCCGGACTAGCGGGACACAATGAGCAGTTCTTC.

The V gene is TRBV7-6, the J gene TRBJ2-3, with D possibly being TRBD2 (5 bases). V was clipped by 1 base and J by 5 bases, with 13 bases between them. CDR3 length: 15 amino acids. The germline gives CDR1 SGHVS, CDR2 FNYEAQ. The DNA of the CDR3 is TGTGCCAGCAGCTTAGGAGGGAGCCGTTTAGATACGCAGTATTTT. This gives the protein CASSLGGSRLDTQYF.